These 22 T cell receptor beta chains originate from one sample sequenced in a study of T cell clonotyping in hematopoietic cell transplantation. The time point denotes: recipient sample about 28 days before transplant, after cytoreduction. Generated by immunoSEQ multiplex PCR, the TCRdb table keeps only in-frame clones and is missing some. This sample yields fewer than 25,000 clones, of which around 77% are seen a single time; less than 20% belongs to the top ten. The source material was peripheral blood mononuclear cells, sampled before stem cell transplant. These receptors were collected from a man aged 60 to 75 with acute myeloid leukemia. Some clones in this sample may be carry-over from other donors' samples.

J is TRBJ1-3 and V is TRBV4-2; D is ambiguous. This CDR3 is built from 16 residues. Looked up from germline, CDR1 is LGHNA and CDR2 is YNFKEQ. Trimming removed 4 bases from V and 4 bases from J, with 17 bases in between. This CDR3 reads CASSLVSTAGGNTIYF. CDR3 sequence (DNA): TGTGCCAGCAGCCTGGTATCGACGGCGGGAGGAAACACCATATATTTT.

Sample share makes this clone medium-sized (0.01 to 0.1%). The genes are TRBV19 and TRBJ2-5, with a tentative D call TRBD2 (6 bases). The CDR3 runs 13 residues. CDR1 is LNHDA, CDR2 SQIVND, per germline (reference sequence). The V gene lost 4 bases and the J gene lost 2 bases, with 8 bases spanning the gap. CDR3 sequence (DNA): TGTGCCAGTAGTAGGGACTTTCAAGAGACCCAGTACTTC. It encodes CASSRDFQETQYF.

This chain links TRBV4-3 with TRBJ1-1; D is possibly TRBD1 (6 bases). The CDR3 is 13 amino acids. The germline gives CDR1 LGHNA, CDR2 YSLEER. V gave up 0 bases and J gave up 11 bases, with 13 bases separating them. DNA for the CDR3: TGCGCCAGCAGCCAAGATTTCGGGACAACGGCTTTCTTT. This encodes CASSQDFGTTAFF.

This clone appeared a few times. This chain connects TRBV6-5 to TRBJ2-3, with D hard to call. Per the germline V gene, CDR1 is MNHEY and CDR2 is SVGAGI. The CDR3 covers 13 residues. The V end was cut by 2 bases, the J end by 8 bases, with 11 bases between. The CDR3 sequence: CASSYEMRSTQYF. The CDR3 DNA reads TGTGCCAGCAGTTACGAGATGAGGAGTACGCAGTATTTT.

This chain joins TRBV11-1 and TRBJ2-2; D is unresolved. From germline, CDR1 is SGHAT and CDR2 FQDESV (reference sequence). The CDR3 runs to 16 residues. V was clipped by 4 bases and J by 0 bases, with 12 bases between them. The CDR3 bases are TGTGCCAGCAGCTCGCTATACACAGCGAACACCGGGGAGCTGTTTTTT. Its translation is CASSSLYTANTGELFF.

The CDR3 sequence is CAWSDPGQVIYEQYF. The CDR3 bases are TGTGCCTGGAGTGACCCGGGACAGGTCATCTACGAGCAGTACTTC. J is TRBJ2-7 and V is TRBV30; 8 nucleotides match TRBD1. In germline, CDR1 is GTSNPN, CDR2 SVGIG (reference sequence). The ends lost 1 base at V and 3 bases at J; junction bases unmatched: 8. The CDR3 has 15 residues. The full variable domain, rest sourced from reference TRBV30 and TRBJ2-7, is SQTIHQWPATLVQPVGSPLSLECTVEGTSNPNLYWYRQAAGRGLQLLFYSVGIGQISSEVPQNLSASRPQDRQFILSSKKLLLSDSGFYLCAWSDPGQVIYEQYFGPGTRLTVT.

V is TRBV19 and J is TRBJ2-3; 12 positions match TRBD1. V gave up 8 bases and J gave up 4 bases; unmatched junction bases: 7. This CDR3 comprises 15 residues. CDR1 LNHDA and CDR2 SQIVND come from the germline V gene (reference sequence). CDR3 protein: CASELGTGGADTQYF. Here the CDR3 DNA reads TGTGCCAGTGAGCTTGGGACAGGGGGCGCAGATACGCAGTATTTT.

In its sample, this clone is large. This chain's CDR3 is CASSYSQGAAQPQHF. The CDR3 DNA sequence: TGTGCCAGCAGTTACAGTCAGGGGGCGGCTCAGCCCCAGCATTTT. This chain uses TRBV6-5 with TRBJ1-5, with 8 bases lining up with TRBD1. The CDR3 is 15 residues long. From germline, CDR1 is MNHEY and CDR2 SVGAGI. Unmatched junction bases numbered 6, after V lost 2 bases and J lost 6 bases.

The chain uses TRBV7-8 and TRBJ2-1, with 9 bases that match TRBD1. The V and J ends lost 5 bases and 12 bases, in that order; junction bases with no gene match: 5. The CDR3 consists of 12 residues. Germline lookup yields CDR1 SGHVS and CDR2 FQNEAQ. CDR3 loop: CASSAGQGRQFF. The CDR3 DNA reads as TGTGCCAGCAGCGCCGGACAGGGGCGGCAGTTCTTC. The full variable domain, rest sourced from reference TRBV7-8 and TRBJ2-1, is GAGVSQSPRYKVAKRGQDVALRCDPISGHVSLFWYQQALGQGPEFLTYFQNEAQLDKSGLPSDRFFAERPEGSVSTLKIQRTQQEDSAVYLCASSAGQGRQFFGPGTRLTVL.

V and J are TRBV5-1 and TRBJ2-3; D is ambiguous. The germline V gene encodes CDR1 SGHRS and CDR2 YFSETQ. Trimming removed 4 bases from V and 5 bases from J, with 23 bases in between. The CDR3 is 17 amino acids. The CDR3 DNA reads as TGCGCCAGCAGCGGCGGAAACGACGGTGCTTGGGTAGATACGCAGTATTTT. Encoded protein: CASSGGNDGAWVDTQYF.

J is TRBJ1-1 and V is TRBV5-6; 8 bases agree with TRBD1. CDR3 length: 16 residues. Germline CDR1 and CDR2: SGHDT and YYEEEE. V gave up 2 bases and J gave up 4 bases; unmatched junction bases: 10. The chain's CDR3 is CASSFFGTGGRTEAFF. The CDR3 nucleotides are TGTGCCAGCAGCTTCTTTGGCACAGGGGGACGCACTGAAGCTTTCTTT.

The rearrangement links TRBV2 to TRBJ2-5, with D possibly matching TRBD2 (5 bases). Germline assignment: CDR1 SNHLY and CDR2 FYNNEI. V was clipped by 4 bases and J by 3 bases, with 12 bases between them. This CDR3 has 14 amino acids. The chain's CDR3 is CASSGLMVEETQYF. Here the CDR3 DNA reads TGTGCCAGCAGTGGACTAATGGTCGAAGAGACCCAGTACTTC.

This clone turned up a few times. This chain links TRBV7-6 with TRBJ1-2; the D gene is possibly TRBD1 (6 bases). The CDR3 is 14 amino acids. Trimming shortened V by 5 bases and J by 4 bases, and 14 bases separated the two germline ends. In germline, CDR1 is SGHVS, CDR2 FNYEAQ. The chain's CDR3 is CASSPLDRTYGYTF. In DNA form, the CDR3 reads TGTGCCAGCAGCCCCTTGGACAGAACCTATGGCTACACCTTC.

This chain uses TRBV6-6 with TRBJ1-2; D remains ambiguous. Trimming removed 8 bases at V and 1 base at J, with 11 bases between. The CDR3 loop spans 13 amino acids. Germline V lookup: CDR1 MNHNY, CDR2 SVGAGI (reference sequence). CDR3: CASRRARNYGYTF. The CDR3 nucleotides read TGTGCCAGCCGGAGGGCCCGTAACTATGGCTACACCTTC.

The rearrangement joins TRBV7-9 to TRBJ1-1, with unresolved D. This CDR3 region has 16 residues. Germline lookup yields CDR1 SEHNR and CDR2 FQNEAQ (reference sequence). Trimming removed 6 bases at V and 7 bases at J, with 24 bases between. The CDR3 DNA reads TGTGCCAGCAGACCTCCGTTTAGGGTGGCTCGGCATGAAGCTTTCTTT. Residues: CASRPPFRVARHEAFF.

The rearrangement links TRBV14 to TRBJ2-1; no clear D. Germline V gene data show CDR1 as SGHDN and CDR2 as FVKESK. CDR3 length equals 15 residues. V was trimmed by 4 bases and J by 0 bases, leaving 10 bases between them. The CDR3 protein is CASSRTSPSYNEQFF. The CDR3 DNA follows: TGTGCCAGCAGCCGAACTTCACCCTCCTACAATGAGCAGTTCTTC.

For this clone: The junction shows a germline mismatch at one end, possibly a read error. The gene calls are TRBV2 and TRBJ2-3; 8 bases match TRBD2. CDR1 SNHLY and CDR2 FYNNEI come from the germline V gene. The CDR3 is 12 residues long. The CDR3: CASSEGGSGGYF. CDR3 bases: TGTGCCAGCAGTGAAGGCGGGTCGGGGGGGTACTTT. Looking up the rest from reference TRBV2 and TRBJ2-3 gives the full variable domain: EPEVTQTPSHQVTQMGQEVILRCVPISNHLYFYWYRQILGQKVEFLVSFYNNEISEKSEIFDDQFSVERPDGSNFTLKIRSTKLEDSAMYFCASSEGGSGGYFGPGTRLTVL.

This chain connects TRBV7-9 to TRBJ1-2; tentative D call: TRBD1 (5 bases). V lost 1 base and J lost 4, with 10 bases in between. This CDR3 region has 14 residues. Germline CDR1 and CDR2: SEHNR and FQNEAQ (reference sequence). The CDR3 coding sequence is TGTGCCAGCAGCTTAGGAGGGGAAGGCTATGGCTACACCTTC. It is translated as CASSLGGEGYGYTF.

The chain couples TRBV6-5 to TRBJ1-1; 7 positions match TRBD1. Losses at the gene ends were 6 bases for V and 5 bases for J; bases not matched to a gene: 3. Germline V lookup: CDR1 MNHEY, CDR2 SVGAGI. The CDR3 loop spans 12 amino acids. The CDR3 DNA follows: TGTGCCAGCAGGAGGGGGCGAACTGAAGCTTTCTTT. This encodes CASRRGRTEAFF.

V and J are TRBV5-1 and TRBJ2-6; a possible D gene is TRBD2 (5 bases). The germline V gene has CDR1 SGHRS and CDR2 YFSETQ. The CDR3 has 20 residues. The V and J ends lost 0 bases and 0 bases respectively, with 19 bases between them. The CDR3 spells CASSLAGASGTLSGANVLTF. Here the CDR3 DNA reads TGCGCCAGCAGCTTGGCTGGCGCCAGCGGAACCCTCTCTGGGGCCAACGTCCTGACTTTC.

V and J are TRBV29-1 and TRBJ2-5; D unclear. The V and J ends lost 5 bases and 2 bases respectively, with 9 bases between them. CDR1 is SQVTM, CDR2 ANQGSEA, per germline. The CDR3 totals 12 residues. This CDR3 is CSVRAAQETQYF. In DNA, the CDR3 is TGCAGCGTTCGCGCAGCACAAGAGACCCAGTACTTC.

V gene TRBV29-1 combines with J gene TRBJ2-7; 8 bases map to TRBD1. The trim removed 6 bases at V and 3 bases at J, leaving 4 bases unmatched. The CDR3 is 12 amino acids. Germline CDR1 reads SQVTM; CDR2 reads ANQGSEA. The CDR3 coding sequence is TGCAGCGTGCGACAGGGGATCTACGAGCAGTACTTC. This sequence encodes CSVRQGIYEQYF.